Detailed here is one TCR beta chain. Its antigen remains unidentified. These donors were members of the roughly 120-subject validation cohort, a group separate from the roughly 670-subject first cohort. This table comes from immunoSEQ multiplex PCR, and its TCRdb copy is limited to in-frame clones, with some not included. The table shows approximately 180,000 clones, with roughly 83% occurring only once. Germline V gene data show CDR1 as LNHDA and CDR2 as SQIVND (reference sequence). V shed 3 bases and J 0 bases; nucleotides not matched to a gene: 2. This CDR3 has 15 residues. The sample is drawn from a study of cytomegalovirus exposure and HLA in healthy donors. Study-wide results and caveats: The study labeled 150 or so TCR beta chains cytomegalovirus-associated. Rarity marked most TCR sequences, yet some public TCRs occurred in many donors. In vitro, three CMV-associated chains proved specific for CMV antigens.

This TCR derives from a young woman in good health and CMV-seronegative. What was sequenced was PBMCs. This rearrangement joins TRBV19 to TRBJ1-5; 7 bases are shared with TRBD1. Written as DNA, the CDR3 is TGTGCCAGTAGTATCGGGACAGCTAGCAATCAGCCCCAGCATTTT. Its translation is CASSIGTASNQPQHF.